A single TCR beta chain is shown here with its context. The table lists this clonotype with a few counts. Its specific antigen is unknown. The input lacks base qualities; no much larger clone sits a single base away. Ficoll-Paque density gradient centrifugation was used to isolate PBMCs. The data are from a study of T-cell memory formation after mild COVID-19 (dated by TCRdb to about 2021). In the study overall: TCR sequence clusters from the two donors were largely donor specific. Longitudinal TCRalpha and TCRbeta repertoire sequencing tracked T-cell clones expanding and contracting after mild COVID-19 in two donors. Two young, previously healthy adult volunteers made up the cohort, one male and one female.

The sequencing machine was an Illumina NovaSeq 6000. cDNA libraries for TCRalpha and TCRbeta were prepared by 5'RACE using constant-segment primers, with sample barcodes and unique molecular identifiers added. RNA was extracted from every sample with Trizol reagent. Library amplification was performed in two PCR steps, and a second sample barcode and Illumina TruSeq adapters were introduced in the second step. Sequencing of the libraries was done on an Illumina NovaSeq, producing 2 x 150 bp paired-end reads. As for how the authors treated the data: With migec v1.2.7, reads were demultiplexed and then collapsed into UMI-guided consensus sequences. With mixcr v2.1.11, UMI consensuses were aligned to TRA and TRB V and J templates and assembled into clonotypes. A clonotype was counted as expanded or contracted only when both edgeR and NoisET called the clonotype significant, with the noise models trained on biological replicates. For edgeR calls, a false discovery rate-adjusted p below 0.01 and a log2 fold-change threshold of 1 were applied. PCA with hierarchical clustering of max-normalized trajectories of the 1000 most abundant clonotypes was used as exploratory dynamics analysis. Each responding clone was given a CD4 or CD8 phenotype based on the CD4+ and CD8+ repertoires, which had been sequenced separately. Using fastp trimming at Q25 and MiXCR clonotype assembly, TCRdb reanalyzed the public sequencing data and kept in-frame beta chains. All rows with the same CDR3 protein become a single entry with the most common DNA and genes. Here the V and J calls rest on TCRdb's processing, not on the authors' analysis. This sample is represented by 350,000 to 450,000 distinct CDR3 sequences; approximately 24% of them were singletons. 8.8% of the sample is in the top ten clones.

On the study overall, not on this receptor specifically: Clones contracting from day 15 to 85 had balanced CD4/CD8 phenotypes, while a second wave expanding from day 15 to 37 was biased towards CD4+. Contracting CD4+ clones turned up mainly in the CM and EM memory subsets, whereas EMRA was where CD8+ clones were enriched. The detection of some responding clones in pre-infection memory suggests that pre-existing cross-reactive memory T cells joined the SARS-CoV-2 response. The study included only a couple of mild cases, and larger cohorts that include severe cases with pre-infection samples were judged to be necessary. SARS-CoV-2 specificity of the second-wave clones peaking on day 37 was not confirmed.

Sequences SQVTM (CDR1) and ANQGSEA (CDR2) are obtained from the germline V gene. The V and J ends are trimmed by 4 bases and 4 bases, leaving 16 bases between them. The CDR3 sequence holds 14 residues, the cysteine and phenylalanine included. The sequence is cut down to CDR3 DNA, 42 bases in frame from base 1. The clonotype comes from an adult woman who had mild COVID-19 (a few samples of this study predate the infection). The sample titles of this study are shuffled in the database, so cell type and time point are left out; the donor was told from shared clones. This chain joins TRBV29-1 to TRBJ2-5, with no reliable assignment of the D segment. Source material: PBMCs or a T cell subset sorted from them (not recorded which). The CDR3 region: CSVGPPTGGETQYF. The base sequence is TGCAGCGTTGGTCCCCCCACCGGCGGAGAGACCCAGTACTTC.